This TCR beta chain is drawn from a study of shared clonotypes between healthy human individuals (dated by TCRdb to 2018 to 2021). With respect to the entire study: The cohort comprised two women and a few men aged 18 to 49 years. Per donor, three plates each were used for CD4 naive and CD4 memory, two for CD8 naive, and one for CD8 memory. To estimate repertoire size and how much clonotype sharing occurs between individuals, the study deeply sequenced the blood TCR repertoires of a handful of healthy adults. Different laboratories and diverse techniques were used to prepare libraries and sequence TCR repertoires, to increase sequencing depth and limit assay-specific biases. Each donor's leukapheresis produced roughly between roughly 0.9 and 8.9 billion PBMCs.

TCR CDR3 regions were amplified from genomic DNA by multiplex PCR using the deep immunoSEQ assay. Extracted genomic DNA from each cell subset was spread evenly across all wells of several immunoSEQ 96-well plates, with each plate serving as a replicate. For sorted subsets, around 0.2 ug of genomic DNA, equivalent to 25,000 to 35,000 T cell genomes, went into each replicate PCR. Purified libraries were measured with a Qubit 3.0 fluorometer, size-checked on a Bioanalyzer 2100, and measured again with the KAPA Library Quantification kit. Each immunoSEQ 96-well plate was sequenced on its own single-read 150-cycle Illumina NextSeq 550 flow cell. From the authors' description of their analysis: The immunoSEQ output contained only junctional sequences without quality scores, so filtering could not match that applied to full-length reads. To assign V/J genes and CDR3, sequences were annotated against IMGT germline references using PyIR, a Python wrapper for IgBLAST v1.9. Reads were removed for weak V/J assignments (E-value above 1e-6), missing CDR3, stop codons, out-of-frame junctions, or ambiguous translated residues. A V3J clonotype was defined by an identical inferred V gene, J gene, and CDR3 amino acid sequence. Percentage overlap between repertoires was computed as shared unique clonotypes divided by the size of the smaller repertoire. Repertoire richness was assessed with RTK rarefaction, the Chao1 estimator, and Recon v2.1 estimates of unobserved clonotypes. Generation probabilities were computed with OLGA for all TCRbeta clonotypes obtained by the gDNA method from a handful of donors. Entries here come from immuneACCESS through TCRdb and include only in-frame sequences with V and J called. Some clones fail to appear in such tables; in the studies checked, an unresolved V gene covers under half of the shortfall, and the cause of the remainder is unknown. That table gives V, J and clone size, and the DNA gave D and trimming. The sample yields about 110,000 clones; 68% were counted once. The leading ten clones occupy around 26% of the sample.

Study-wide findings and limitations: Rarefaction of sorted-subset datasets indicated incomplete sequencing despite the large sequencing depth. Naive subsets generally had larger estimated clonotype richness than memory subsets did. Based on pairwise subsampling, the degree of clonotype sharing among donors was expected to be affected by sequencing depth. Sharing across several donors was observed for approximately 5% of naive CD4, 3.5% of naive CD8, 2.3% of memory CD4, and about 0.38% of memory CD8 clonotypes. Because the study included only a small number of donors, the genetic and exposure-history diversity represented was limited. Compared with non-shared clonotypes, the clonotypes found in all four sorted-subset donors had higher generation probabilities. Sampling was restricted to blood, and TCR repertoires in tissues likely differ from the TCR repertoires found in blood.

The germline V gene provides CDR1 MNHEY and CDR2 SVGAGI. The V end gives up 5 bases and the J end 5 bases, leaving 5 bases in the junction not matched to a gene. Including cysteine and phenylalanine, the CDR3 has 13 amino acids. This entry keeps only the CDR3 DNA: 39 bases, framed from base 1. Donors were healthy HIV-negative adults with no recently reported acute infections or vaccinations. Every donor was a Caucasian adult residing in Nashville, Tennessee, USA. The CD8 memory samples were a combination of magnetically selected CD45RO+ cells and CCR7-negative CD45RA+ effector memory (TemRA) cells. Blood was obtained by leukapheresis, after which PBMCs were separated by Ficoll-Histopaque density gradient centrifugation and cryopreserved in liquid nitrogen vapor phase. Analytical flow cytometry was used to check the purity and quantity of each magnetically sorted T cell population. Genomic DNA was isolated from every sorted fraction and measured by UV absorbance on a Nanodrop 2000c.

Remarks on this clone: Its antigen has not been determined. Per-nucleotide qualities are absent, and no much larger clonotype sits a single base away.

Sequencing used memory CD8+ T cells sorted from blood. The sample's cell subset or site, from its label and the paper: CD45RO+ cells pooled with CCR7-negative TemRA cells. The sequence was obtained from a woman aged 25-40 years in good health. This sequence uses TRBV6-5 and TRBJ2-7, and 8 junction bases match TRBD1. The sequenced DNA is TGTGCCAGCAGTCCCGGGACAGGAAACGAGCAGTACTTC. Its protein is CASSPGTGNEQYF.